Below are 16 T cell receptor beta chains sequenced from a single sample in a study of T cells after yellow fever vaccination. Each CDR3 protein gets one entry after TCRdb re-called the 5' RACE reads with MiXCR. This table holds 100,000 to 150,000 distinct CDR3 sequences, approximately 9% found once. This specimen consisted of CD8+ T cells sorted from PBMCs, obtained on the day of the yellow fever booster vaccination. Source of these receptors: a man between 18 and 35 years old who received the YFV17D yellow fever vaccine.

The chain has TRBV10-3 and TRBJ2-3; 10 bases fit TRBD1. The CDR3 is 15 residues long. V shed 7 bases, J shed 5 bases, and the junction held 9 bases outside the gene matches. Germline CDR1 and CDR2: ENHRY and SYGVKD. CDR3: CAITPGQGPLDTQYF. Here the CDR3 DNA reads TGTGCCATCACTCCGGGACAGGGGCCCCTAGATACGCAGTATTTT.

The rearrangement uses TRBV7-9 and TRBJ1-2; D gene ambiguous. V dropped 5 bases and J dropped 4 bases, with 11 bases sitting between them. This CDR3 spans 13 amino acids. Germline V gene sequence: CDR1 SEHNR, CDR2 FQNEAQ (reference sequence). The chain's CDR3 is CASSPGLGYGYTF. The CDR3 coding sequence is TGTGCCAGCAGCCCCGGGTTGGGCTATGGCTACACCTTC.

This clonotype was seen a few times. The chain uses TRBV19 and TRBJ1-2; the D gene is possibly TRBD1 (5 bases). Germline values: CDR1 LNHDA, CDR2 SQIVND (reference sequence). The V end lost 5 bases, the J end lost 8 bases, and 12 bases lay between the germline ends. This CDR3 region has 12 residues. The CDR3, as DNA: TGTGCCAGTAGTTTCCAGGGTGACGGCTACACCTTC. As protein: CASSFQGDGYTF.

This clonotype appeared many times. J is TRBJ2-6 and V is TRBV24-1, with 8 positions matching TRBD1. The CDR3 totals 14 residues. V dropped 9 bases and J dropped 2; count of bases not matched to a gene: 2. The germline V gene has CDR1 KGHDR and CDR2 SFDVKD. CDR3 sequence: CATQGAAGANVLTF. The CDR3 nucleotides are TGTGCCACCCAGGGGGCTGCTGGGGCCAACGTCCTGACTTTC.

The rearrangement links TRBV7-3 to TRBJ2-3; D gene uncertain. The CDR3 runs 14 residues. V was clipped by 5 bases and J by 2 bases, with 11 bases between them. From germline, CDR1 is SGHTA and CDR2 FQGTGA. The CDR3 DNA follows: TGTGCCAGCAGCCCCACCACAAACACAGATACGCAGTATTTT. Its translation: CASSPTTNTDTQYF.

In its sample, this clonotype was seen many times. The chain couples TRBV4-2 to TRBJ2-3; D might be TRBD1 or TRBD2, each matching 5 bases. Between the trimmed V and J ends, which lost 0 bases and 2 bases, there was a span of 9 bases. Germline values: CDR1 LGHNA, CDR2 YNFKEQ. The CDR3 length is 15 residues. CDR3 sequence (DNA): TGTGCCAGCAGCCAAGAGGGGGACGTCACAGATACGCAGTATTTT. Protein sequence: CASSQEGDVTDTQYF.

This clonotype was picked up a small number of times. The chain employs TRBV5-4 and TRBJ2-7; D possibly corresponds to TRBD2 (6 bases). The CDR3 extends over 14 amino acids. Between the trimmed V and J ends, which lost 0 bases and 7 bases, there was a span of 14 bases. Per germline, CDR1 SGHNT and CDR2 YYREEE (reference sequence). The CDR3 DNA is TGTGCCAGCAGCTTGGGGCTAGCGCCGTGGGAGCAGTACTTC. This codes for CASSLGLAPWEQYF. The full variable domain, with the rest looked up from reference TRBV5-4 and TRBJ2-7, is ETGVTQSPTHLIKTRGQQVTLRCSSQSGHNTVSWYQQALGQGPQFIFQYYREEENGRGNFPPRFSGLQFPNYSSELNVNALELDDSALYLCASSLGLAPWEQYFGPGTRLTVT.

The chain uses TRBV25-1 and TRBJ2-7; the match to TRBD1 covers 7 bases. The germline V gene has CDR1 MGHDK and CDR2 SYGVNS. The CDR3 contains 15 residues. Trimming took 1 base from V and 4 from J; bases not matched to a gene: 7. The CDR3 region is CASSESLTGLYEQYF. The DNA for the CDR3 is TGTGCCAGCAGTGAATCACTGACAGGGTTGTACGAGCAGTACTTC.

This clonotype was recorded a few times. This chain uses TRBV7-3 with TRBJ2-2; 7 bases match TRBD2. The trim removed 5 bases at V and 3 bases at J, leaving 6 bases unmatched. Germline V CDR1 and CDR2: SGHTA, FQGTGA. The CDR3 has 15 amino acids. The DNA for the CDR3 is TGTGCCAGCAGCCGGGGCCTAGCGGACACCGGGGAGCTGTTTTTT. Its protein product is CASSRGLADTGELFF.

The chain links TRBV9 to TRBJ1-2; no clear D. From germline, CDR1 is SGDLS and CDR2 YYNGEE. CDR3 size: 14 residues. V shed 0 bases and J shed 1 base, with 7 bases lying between them. The CDR3: CASSVDGFNYGYTF. CDR3 DNA sequence: TGTGCCAGCAGCGTAGATGGGTTTAACTATGGCTACACCTTC. Drawing the rest from reference TRBV9 and TRBJ1-2, the complete variable domain is DSGVTQTPKHLITATGQRVTLRCSPRSGDLSVYWYQQSLDQGLQFLIQYYNGEERAKGNILERFSAQQFPDLHSELNLSSLELGDSALYFCASSVDGFNYGYTFGSGTRLTVV.

This clonotype was counted at least ten times. The J gene is TRBJ2-7, the V gene TRBV20-1; D remains ambiguous. The V and J ends lost 2 bases and 1 base respectively, with 6 bases between them. Per germline, CDR1 DFQATT and CDR2 SNEGSKA (reference sequence). The CDR3 contains 12 residues. The CDR3 DNA is TGCAGTGCTAGATACCGATCCTACGAGCAGTACGTC. Its protein is CSARYRSYEQYV.

This clonotype was observed many times. This sequence joins TRBV6-1 and TRBJ1-1; D gene ambiguous. Trimming took off 0 bases at V and 4 bases at J, with 3 bases between the two ends. The CDR3 is made up of 12 amino acids. Germline V gene lookup returns CDR1 MNHNS and CDR2 SASEGT. The CDR3 here is CASSEAITEAFF. Written as DNA, the CDR3 is TGTGCCAGCAGTGAAGCCATCACTGAAGCTTTCTTT.

The gene calls are TRBV14 and TRBJ2-1; 8 positions match TRBD2. V lost 1 base and J lost 5; bases outside the gene matches: 10. Looked up from germline, CDR1 is SGHDN and CDR2 is FVKESK. The CDR3 spans 17 residues. The chain's CDR3 is CASSQARRTSTDNEQFF. CDR3 DNA: TGTGCCAGCAGCCAAGCCCGGAGGACTAGCACCGACAATGAGCAGTTCTTC.

The chain has TRBV11-1 and TRBJ2-7; 8 bases line up with TRBD1. The V segment lost 5 bases and the J segment 2 bases; nucleotides outside the gene matches: 2. The CDR3 totals 13 residues. The germline CDR1 and CDR2 sequences are SGHAT and FQDESV (reference sequence). The CDR3 nucleotides read TGTGCCAGCAGCATGACAGGGGCCTACGAGCAGTACTTC. Translated: CASSMTGAYEQYF. Supplemented by reference TRBV11-1 and TRBJ2-7, the full variable domain reads EAEVAQSPRYKITEKSQAVAFWCDPISGHATLYWYRQILGQGPELLVQFQDESVVDDSQLPKDRFSAERLKGVDSTLKIQPAELGDSAMYLCASSMTGAYEQYFGPGTRLTVT.

V usage is TRBV7-2 and J usage is TRBJ1-2; 8 bases fit TRBD1. Germline assignment: CDR1 SGHTA and CDR2 FQGNSA. The CDR3 loop spans 15 amino acids. V shed 2 bases and J 7 bases; nucleotides not matched to a gene: 9. CDR3 loop: CASSLSGGTGRGYTF. The CDR3 bases are TGTGCCAGCAGCTTAAGTGGGGGGACAGGACGTGGCTACACCTTC.

This clonotype was counted only a few times. V is TRBV7-3 and J is TRBJ1-3, with D unresolved. This CDR3 is 15 amino acids long. V lost 2 bases, J lost 2 bases, and 10 bases lay in between. Germline assignment: CDR1 SGHTA and CDR2 FQGTGA. The CDR3 reads CASSLFPAPGNTIYF. The CDR3 region has the DNA TGTGCCAGCAGCTTATTTCCCGCTCCTGGAAACACCATATATTTT. The full variable domain, completed using reference TRBV7-3 and TRBJ1-3, is GAGVSQTPSNKVTEKGKYVELRCDPISGHTALYWYRQSLGQGPEFLIYFQGTGAADDSGLPNDRFFAVRPEGSVSTLKIQRTERGDSAVYLCASSLFPAPGNTIYFGEGSWLTVV.